A selection of T cell receptor beta chains follows, all from one sample in a study of blood T cell repertoires in COVID-19. Assay used: immunoSEQ multiplex PCR; TCRdb lists only in-frame clones, some missing. The table records around 270,000 clones, about 89% of them present only once. Sequencing was performed on peripheral blood. These receptors all stem from a man aged 35 to 55 with acute or convalescent COVID-19. CDR3s include the opening cysteine and the closing phenylalanine or tryptophan. The D gene is left open where the match is weak. Clone size, where shown, is once, few, many, or a class for clones that have expanded.

j_call d_call v_call clone_size cdr3_nt cdr3_aa
TRBJ2-3 TRBD2 TRBV6-1 - TGTGCCAGCAGTGAAAGACTAGCGGGGGGGGATAGCACAGATACGCAGTATTTT CASSERLAGGDSTDTQYF
TRBJ1-5 - TRBV7-2 - TGTGCCAGCAGCTTGGGCGGGACCAGCAATCAGCCCCAGCATTTT CASSLGGTSNQPQHF
TRBJ1-1 TRBD1 TRBV29-1 - TGCAGCGTCGGACAGGAGATCATGAACACTGAAGCTTTCTTT CSVGQEIMNTEAFF
TRBJ2-3 - TRBV5-4 - TGTGCCAGCACTCCGGTAGGGGGGGCCCCCAATACGCAGTATTTT CASTPVGGAPNTQYF
TRBJ1-6 TRBD1 TRBV6-2/TRBV6-3 few TGTGCCAGCAGTAACCGGGACAGAGATTCACCCCTCCACTTT CASSNRDRDSPLHF
TRBJ2-4 TRBD2 TRBV29-1 - TGCAGCGTTGGACTAGCGGGGGTTAACGACATTCAGTACTTC CSVGLAGVNDIQYF
TRBJ2-3 TRBD2 TRBV2 - TGTGCCAGCAGACTCAGACTAGCGGGGGCCCCAGATACGCAGTATTTT CASRLRLAGAPDTQYF
TRBJ2-1 - TRBV12-5 - TGTGCTAGTGGTCCCCCTCTCAGGTCCGCTTACAATGAGCAGTTCTTC CASGPPLRSAYNEQFF
TRBJ2-7 TRBD1 TRBV7-8 - TGTGCCAGCAGCTTAGAAACAGGGGGAACCTACGAGCAGTACTTC CASSLETGGTYEQYF
TRBJ1-5 TRBD1 TRBV4-1 - TGCGCCAGCAGCCAAGATTGGGGGACAGGGTATCAGCCCCAGCATTTT CASSQDWGTGYQPQHF
TRBJ1-4 - TRBV15 - TGTGCCACCAAGCGGGCAGGGAGAGAAAAACTGTTTTTT CATKRAGREKLFF
TRBJ2-1 - TRBV27 - TGTGCCAGCAGTTCCCTTTTACAGGACAATGAGCAGTTCTTC CASSSLLQDNEQFF
TRBJ1-2 - TRBV2 - TGTGCCAGCATTAGGTCGGCGGGGGGCGACTATGGCTACACCTTC CASIRSAGGDYGYTF
TRBJ2-4 - TRBV23-1 few TGCGCCACCCCGGGGATCCGTAGCAAAAACATTCAGTACTTC CATPGIRSKNIQYF
TRBJ2-7 TRBD1 TRBV2 - TGTGCCAGCCAGACAGGGAGTGGTACGTTCTACGAGCAGTACTTC CASQTGSGTFYEQYF
TRBJ1-5 - TRBV2 - TGTGCCAGCACCATTCTACCGAGTCAGCCCCAGCATTTT CASTILPSQPQHF
TRBJ1-2 TRBD1 TRBV15 - TGTGCCGTCCACGCGGGACAGGGGGCTGTTACCTATGGCTACACCTTC CAVHAGQGAVTYGYTF
TRBJ2-7 - TRBV15 - TGTGCCACCAGCAGAGATATGGCCAGGGACTACGAGCAGTACTTC CATSRDMARDYEQYF
TRBJ1-5 - TRBV5-1 - TGCGCCAGCAGCTTGGGAGGGAATAGCAATCAGCCCCAGCATTTT CASSLGGNSNQPQHF
TRBJ1-4 TRBD1 TRBV3-1/TRBV3-2 - TGTGCCAGCAGTCCCAGGGGGACTGGCGAAAAACTGTTTTTT CASSPRGTGEKLFF
TRBJ2-7 TRBD1 TRBV29-1 few TGCAGCGCCATGACAGGGCCCTACTACGAGCAGTACTTC CSAMTGPYYEQYF
TRBJ2-3 - TRBV6-5 - TGTGCCAGCGGGTTAAGCAGGGCTTCCACAGATACGCAGTATTTT CASGLSRASTDTQYF
TRBJ2-7 TRBD1 TRBV15 - TGTGCCACCAGCATCTCGCACGGGACAGGGTTGGACGAGCAGTACTTC CATSISHGTGLDEQYF
TRBJ2-2 - TRBV27 - TGTGCCAGCAGGGTTAGGCAGGGGAACACCGGGGAGCTGTTTTTT CASRVRQGNTGELFF
TRBJ1-2 - TRBV5-6 - TGTGCCAGCAGCTTGGTGGCTATCTGGACTTCGGGGACCTTC CASSLVAIWTSGTF
TRBJ1-2 TRBD1 TRBV6-6 - TGTGCCAGCAGGAATCCGGGACAGGTTTATCATGGCTACACCTTC CASRNPGQVYHGYTF
TRBJ2-3 - TRBV25-1 few TGTGCCAGCAGTCCTAGTAGTAAAAGCACAGATACGCAGTATTTT CASSPSSKSTDTQYF
TRBJ2-1 - TRBV5-6 - TGTGCCAGCAGCTCTTACAATGAGCAGTTCTTC CASSSYNEQFF
TRBJ1-2 - TRBV11-2 - TGTGCCAGCAGCGCCCGAACAGGGACTAACTATGGCTACACCTTC CASSARTGTNYGYTF
TRBJ2-1 TRBD2 TRBV4-2 - TGTGCCAGCAGCCAAGAGGGCGGAGCGGGGGGCGGGGGTGAGCAGTTCTTC CASSQEGGAGGGGEQFF
TRBJ1-2 - TRBV7-9 - TGTGCCAGCAGAGCGGACGGCAGCAACTATGGCTACACCTTC CASRADGSNYGYTF
TRBJ2-1 TRBD2 TRBV2 - TGTGCCAGCATTCGGACTAGTAAAGCGAATGAGCAGTTCTTC CASIRTSKANEQFF
TRBJ1-2 TRBD1 TRBV5-5 - TGTGCCAGCAGCGGGGGGCCGGGACAGGGGGCGCCTAACTATGGCTACACCTTC CASSGGPGQGAPNYGYTF
TRBJ1-1 - TRBV5-1 - TGCGCCAGCAGCTTTTCCAGGGGTAGAACTGAAGCTTTCTTT CASSFSRGRTEAFF
TRBJ2-2 TRBD1 TRBV2 - TGTGCCAGCAGTACAGGGGGCAGGACCGGGGAGCTGTTTTTT CASSTGGRTGELFF
TRBJ1-5 TRBD1 TRBV24-1 - TGTGCCACCAGTGATTCAGGGGGCAACAATCAGCCCCAGCATTTT CATSDSGGNNQPQHF
TRBJ2-2 TRBD1 TRBV6-4 - TGTGCCAGCAGTGACTCGATACAGGGGGACACCGGGGAGCTGTTTTTT CASSDSIQGDTGELFF
TRBJ1-1 - TRBV28 - TGTGCCAGCAGCCTTCAAACAGGTGAAGCTTTCTTT CASSLQTGEAFF
TRBJ2-3 - TRBV5-4 - TGTGCCAGCAGCTTGGCCTTAAGCACAGATACGCAGTATTTT CASSLALSTDTQYF